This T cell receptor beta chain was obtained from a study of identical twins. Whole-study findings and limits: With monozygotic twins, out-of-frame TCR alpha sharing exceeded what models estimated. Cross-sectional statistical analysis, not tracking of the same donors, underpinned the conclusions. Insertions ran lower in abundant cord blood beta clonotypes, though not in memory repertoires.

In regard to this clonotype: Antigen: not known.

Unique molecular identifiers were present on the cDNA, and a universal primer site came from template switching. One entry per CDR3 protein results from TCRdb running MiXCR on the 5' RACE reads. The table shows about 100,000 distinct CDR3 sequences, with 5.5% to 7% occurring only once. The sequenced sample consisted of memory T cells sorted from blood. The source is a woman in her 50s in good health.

In DNA form, the CDR3 reads TGTGCCAGTCAGTACGGGGGAACCGCCTACGAGCAGTACTTC. This codes for CASQYGGTAYEQYF. The rearrangement links TRBV2 to TRBJ2-7, with D perhaps TRBD2 (6 bases). V was shortened by 9 bases and J by 2 bases, with 17 bases between the two germline ends. This CDR3 has 14 amino acids. Germline-derived CDR1 and CDR2 are SNHLY and FYNNEI.